The rows below give T cell receptor beta chains drawn from one sample of a study of post-analysis software for immune sequencing data. TCRdb redid the calling of the PCR reads with MiXCR, one entry per CDR3 protein. This sample has roughly 410,000 distinct CDR3 sequences; 30% to 45% occur once, and the top ten carry about an eighth. Sample: blood. Receptors were obtained from a girl aged 10-17 years with multiple sclerosis. Both conserved end residues are part of each CDR3. Size values are once, few and many counts, or a class for expanded clones, and some rows have none.

j_gene: TRBJ2-1
v_gene: TRBV19
abundance: -
CDR3aa: CASSTQGMYSYNEQFF

j_gene: TRBJ2-7
v_gene: TRBV6-1
abundance: -
CDR3aa: CASTGTPSYEQYF

j_gene: TRBJ2-7
v_gene: TRBV5-4
abundance: -
CDR3aa: CASSPDHAYEQYF

j_gene: TRBJ1-5
v_gene: TRBV6-2/TRBV6-3
abundance: -
CDR3aa: CASRGLGQGYQPQHF

j_gene: TRBJ2-7
v_gene: TRBV4-1
abundance: few
CDR3aa: CASSQDMTRPGAPYEQYF

j_gene: TRBJ2-5
v_gene: TRBV5-1
abundance: -
CDR3aa: CASSLSAGTSGGFQETQYF

j_gene: TRBJ2-7
v_gene: TRBV7-9
abundance: -
CDR3aa: CASSFGGGASYEQYF

j_gene: TRBJ1-4
v_gene: TRBV5-1
abundance: -
CDR3aa: CASSLRTGWAEKLFF

j_gene: TRBJ2-5
v_gene: TRBV7-9
abundance: -
CDR3aa: CASSPFNGGTQYF

j_gene: TRBJ1-5
v_gene: TRBV5-1
abundance: once
CDR3aa: CASSLVPGGGNQPQHF

j_gene: TRBJ2-5
v_gene: TRBV4-1
abundance: many
CDR3aa: CASSQIGQEETQYF

j_gene: TRBJ1-1
v_gene: TRBV4-3
abundance: few
CDR3aa: CASSHLQGLNTEAFF

j_gene: TRBJ1-5
v_gene: TRBV20-1
abundance: -
CDR3aa: CSARRQVNQPQHF

j_gene: TRBJ2-1
v_gene: TRBV20-1
abundance: -
CDR3aa: CSADRDRVVNEQFF

j_gene: TRBJ2-1
v_gene: TRBV6-6
abundance: -
CDR3aa: CASSYGLSLGNNEQFF

j_gene: TRBJ2-1
v_gene: TRBV12-3/TRBV12-4
abundance: -
CDR3aa: CASRWTGTSHNEQFF

j_gene: TRBJ2-3
v_gene: TRBV12-3/TRBV12-4
abundance: -
CDR3aa: CASSLGSGGSASTDAEYF

j_gene: TRBJ2-7
v_gene: TRBV2
abundance: few
CDR3aa: CASSEVSGIPYEQYF

j_gene: TRBJ2-1
v_gene: TRBV28
abundance: -
CDR3aa: CASSFLSGAYNEQFF

j_gene: TRBJ2-1
v_gene: TRBV20-1
abundance: -
CDR3aa: CSASSGLAGGEQFF

j_gene: -
v_gene: TRBV13
abundance: few
CDR3aa: CASSGSGGAKETQYF

j_gene: TRBJ2-1
v_gene: TRBV4-1
abundance: -
CDR3aa: CASSPGLAGGKSYNEQFF

j_gene: TRBJ2-4
v_gene: TRBV12-3/TRBV12-4
abundance: -
CDR3aa: CASRPAGTSGEQYF

j_gene: TRBJ1-1
v_gene: TRBV4-1
abundance: -
CDR3aa: CASSQVVGSLNTEAFF

j_gene: TRBJ1-2
v_gene: TRBV12-3/TRBV12-4
abundance: -
CDR3aa: CASSLNGEVGGYTF

j_gene: -
v_gene: TRBV11-2
abundance: few
CDR3aa: CASSLGQGANTYEQYF

j_gene: TRBJ1-2
v_gene: TRBV27
abundance: few
CDR3aa: CASSLGQGVYTF

j_gene: TRBJ2-1
v_gene: TRBV7-2
abundance: many
CDR3aa: CASSLKGLGVGNEQFF

j_gene: TRBJ1-6
v_gene: TRBV28
abundance: few
CDR3aa: CASSPPTGASDSPLHF

j_gene: TRBJ2-5
v_gene: TRBV3-1
abundance: -
CDR3aa: CASSLGTSGIQETQYF

j_gene: TRBJ2-3
v_gene: TRBV6-1
abundance: -
CDR3aa: CASCLEGSDTQYF

j_gene: TRBJ1-2
v_gene: TRBV6-2/TRBV6-3
abundance: few
CDR3aa: CASRTGLNYGYTF

j_gene: TRBJ2-5
v_gene: TRBV6-5
abundance: -
CDR3aa: CASSYSLNFPGGNPQETQYF

j_gene: TRBJ1-5
v_gene: TRBV2
abundance: few
CDR3aa: CASSEGQGHQPQHF

j_gene: TRBJ2-3
v_gene: TRBV12-3/TRBV12-4
abundance: few
CDR3aa: CASSRDWADTQYF

j_gene: TRBJ2-1
v_gene: TRBV6-5
abundance: few
CDR3aa: CASSYSMSSYNEQFF

j_gene: TRBJ1-1
v_gene: TRBV9
abundance: -
CDR3aa: CASSVQEGTEAFF

j_gene: TRBJ2-3
v_gene: TRBV11-3
abundance: -
CDR3aa: CASSFSRGGTQYF

j_gene: TRBJ2-5
v_gene: TRBV20-1
abundance: many
CDR3aa: CSARTGLADQETQYF

j_gene: TRBJ1-1
v_gene: TRBV4-1
abundance: -
CDR3aa: CASSQVDGGGEAFF

j_gene: TRBJ2-5
v_gene: TRBV7-8
abundance: few
CDR3aa: CASSIDSAQETQYF

j_gene: TRBJ2-1
v_gene: TRBV6-6
abundance: -
CDR3aa: CASSPGLGYNEQFF

j_gene: TRBJ1-2
v_gene: TRBV6-5
abundance: -
CDR3aa: CASSRDRGRGYTF

j_gene: TRBJ1-5
v_gene: TRBV7-8
abundance: many
CDR3aa: CASSLVLGQPQHF